A selection of T cell receptor beta chains follows, all from one sample in a study of cytomegalovirus exposure and HLA in healthy donors. The protocol was immunoSEQ multiplex PCR, while the TCRdb copy is restricted to in-frame clones and leaves out a portion. Among tens of thousands of clones, about four fifths were seen once, and the ten largest hold 14% to 15%. The specimen sequenced was PBMCs. These receptors were taken from a middle-aged woman in good health and CMV-seropositive. Each CDR3 is given with its conserved first and last residue. Each record gives: CDR3 DNA, CDR3 protein, D gene, J gene, clone size, V gene. A D gene is named only where the DNA matches it firmly. Clone size appears in some rows only: once, few, many, or a class for an expanded clone.

CDR3nt: TGTGCCTGGAGTCTCGGGGCGGGAGGTCTCGGAACCTACAATGAGCAGTTCTTC
CDR3aa: CAWSLGAGGLGTYNEQFF
d_gene: TRBD2
j_gene: TRBJ2-1
abundance: NA
v_gene: TRBV30

CDR3nt: TGTGCCAGTAGTATTATGGGGGGTCGGAGCAATCAGCCCCAGCATTTT
CDR3aa: CASSIMGGRSNQPQHF
d_gene: NA
j_gene: TRBJ1-5
abundance: NA
v_gene: TRBV19

CDR3nt: TGTGTCAGCAGCTTGGGCGCGGAGAATGAGCAGTTCTTC
CDR3aa: CVSSLGAENEQFF
d_gene: NA
j_gene: TRBJ2-1
abundance: NA
v_gene: TRBV5-6

CDR3nt: TGTGCCAGCAGCCCGGACAGGGGGCGGGAGACCCAGTACTTC
CDR3aa: CASSPDRGRETQYF
d_gene: TRBD1
j_gene: TRBJ2-5
abundance: NA
v_gene: TRBV5-4

CDR3nt: TGTGCCAGCAGTCTCCCAGGGAACACTGAAGCTTTCTTT
CDR3aa: CASSLPGNTEAFF
d_gene: NA
j_gene: TRBJ1-1
abundance: NA
v_gene: TRBV6-6

CDR3nt: TGTGCCAGCAGCTCGGGAGAGACCCAGTACTTC
CDR3aa: CASSSGETQYF
d_gene: NA
j_gene: TRBJ2-5
abundance: NA
v_gene: TRBV5-6

CDR3nt: TGTGCCAGCTCCCGTCCAGGGAATAATCAGCCCCAGCATTTT
CDR3aa: CASSRPGNNQPQHF
d_gene: NA
j_gene: TRBJ1-5
abundance: NA
v_gene: TRBV25-1

CDR3nt: TGTGCCAGCAGCTTATCAGGGAACACTGAAGCTTTCTTT
CDR3aa: CASSLSGNTEAFF
d_gene: NA
j_gene: TRBJ1-1
abundance: NA
v_gene: TRBV7-9

CDR3nt: TGTGCCAGCAGGGTGGTGGGCTTTGTGGGGCGAACGGACACTGAAGCTTTCTTT
CDR3aa: CASRVVGFVGRTDTEAFF
d_gene: NA
j_gene: TRBJ1-1
abundance: NA
v_gene: TRBV27

CDR3nt: TGTGCCAGCAGCGGAGGACTAGCGGGAGGGCCGAGCTCCTACAATGAGCAGTTCTTC
CDR3aa: CASSGGLAGGPSSYNEQFF
d_gene: TRBD2
j_gene: TRBJ2-1
abundance: few
v_gene: TRBV9

CDR3nt: TGCGCCAGCAGCTTGGGAGGCCTGGCGGCCTACGAGCAGTACTTC
CDR3aa: CASSLGGLAAYEQYF
d_gene: NA
j_gene: TRBJ2-7
abundance: NA
v_gene: TRBV5-1

CDR3nt: TGTGCCAGCATAGCCGGGATATACAATGAGCAGTTCTTC
CDR3aa: CASIAGIYNEQFF
d_gene: NA
j_gene: TRBJ2-1
abundance: once
v_gene: TRBV6-6

CDR3nt: TGTGCCAGCAGTTTCCGGGACAGGGACCAAGAGACCCAGTACTTC
CDR3aa: CASSFRDRDQETQYF
d_gene: TRBD1
j_gene: TRBJ2-5
abundance: NA
v_gene: TRBV28

CDR3nt: TGTGCCAGCAGCCCGAGCGGTGCGGGGGGCACCGGGGAGCTGTTTTTT
CDR3aa: CASSPSGAGGTGELFF
d_gene: TRBD2
j_gene: TRBJ2-2
abundance: few
v_gene: TRBV7-9

CDR3nt: TGTGCCAGTAGTACCGAGCGGGGGCTCACAGATACGCAGTATTTT
CDR3aa: CASSTERGLTDTQYF
d_gene: TRBD2
j_gene: TRBJ2-3
abundance: few
v_gene: TRBV19

CDR3nt: TGTGCCAGCAGCTTGCGGGACAGGGGCTCCGGGGAGCTGTTTTTT
CDR3aa: CASSLRDRGSGELFF
d_gene: TRBD1
j_gene: TRBJ2-2
abundance: few
v_gene: TRBV5-4

CDR3nt: TGTGCCAGCAGTGGGACAGACACCTACGAGCAGTACTTC
CDR3aa: CASSGTDTYEQYF
d_gene: TRBD1
j_gene: TRBJ2-7
abundance: NA
v_gene: TRBV6-5

CDR3nt: TGTGCCAGCAGCTTTGACAGGGGATATAATGGCTACACCTTC
CDR3aa: CASSFDRGYNGYTF
d_gene: TRBD1
j_gene: TRBJ1-2
abundance: once
v_gene: TRBV11-1

CDR3nt: TGTGCCAGCAGCGCTACAGGGGGCGATTTGAATACGCAGTATTTT
CDR3aa: CASSATGGDLNTQYF
d_gene: TRBD1
j_gene: TRBJ2-3
abundance: NA
v_gene: TRBV9

CDR3nt: TGTGCCAGCAGTTTATCCAGAAACACTGAAGCTTTCTTT
CDR3aa: CASSLSRNTEAFF
d_gene: NA
j_gene: TRBJ1-1
abundance: NA
v_gene: TRBV27

CDR3nt: TGTGCCATCAGTTCAATTCAGGGGAGCACTGAAGCTTTCTTT
CDR3aa: CAISSIQGSTEAFF
d_gene: NA
j_gene: TRBJ1-1
abundance: NA
v_gene: TRBV10-3

CDR3nt: TGCGCCAGCAGCCAAGTTAGGGAGACGGGGAACACCGGGGAGCTGTTTTTT
CDR3aa: CASSQVRETGNTGELFF
d_gene: NA
j_gene: TRBJ2-2
abundance: NA
v_gene: TRBV4-1

CDR3nt: TGCGCCAGCAGCCAAGACTCAGTACTAGCGGGAGGGGTCGAGCAGTACTTC
CDR3aa: CASSQDSVLAGGVEQYF
d_gene: TRBD2
j_gene: TRBJ2-7
abundance: NA
v_gene: TRBV4-1

CDR3nt: TGCGCCAGCAGCTTGGGTGTGACACACTACGAGCAGTACTTC
CDR3aa: CASSLGVTHYEQYF
d_gene: NA
j_gene: TRBJ2-7
abundance: NA
v_gene: TRBV5-1

CDR3nt: TGTGCCAGCTCACCAAGTATCGGGTCTGGGCAGCCCCAGCATTTT
CDR3aa: CASSPSIGSGQPQHF
d_gene: NA
j_gene: TRBJ1-5
abundance: few
v_gene: TRBV18

CDR3nt: TGTGCCAGCAGCCCCAGGTCCCACAATGAAAAACTGTTTTTT
CDR3aa: CASSPRSHNEKLFF
d_gene: NA
j_gene: TRBJ1-4
abundance: few
v_gene: TRBV7-9

CDR3nt: TGTGCCAGCAGCGTAGATCTAGCGGGAGTTGCCATTCAGTACTTC
CDR3aa: CASSVDLAGVAIQYF
d_gene: TRBD2
j_gene: TRBJ2-4
abundance: NA
v_gene: TRBV9

CDR3nt: TGTGCCTGGAGCTACACAGGGGAGCAGGCTGAAGCTTTCTTT
CDR3aa: CAWSYTGEQAEAFF
d_gene: TRBD1
j_gene: TRBJ1-1
abundance: NA
v_gene: TRBV30

CDR3nt: TGTGCCATCAGCTTGGACAGCCGAACGGCGGACCAGTTCTTC
CDR3aa: CAISLDSRTADQFF
d_gene: NA
j_gene: TRBJ2-1
abundance: NA
v_gene: TRBV10-3

CDR3nt: TGTGCCAGCCACCCAAGCGGGAGCCCCGGCTACGAGCAGTACTTC
CDR3aa: CASHPSGSPGYEQYF
d_gene: TRBD2
j_gene: TRBJ2-7
abundance: few
v_gene: TRBV28

CDR3nt: TGTGCCTGGAGTGTACGAGGGAATGAGCAGTTCTTC
CDR3aa: CAWSVRGNEQFF
d_gene: NA
j_gene: TRBJ2-1
abundance: NA
v_gene: TRBV30

CDR3nt: TGTGCCAGCAGCCCTTGGAGCGGGCCGTCGGACAATGAGCAGTTCTTC
CDR3aa: CASSPWSGPSDNEQFF
d_gene: NA
j_gene: TRBJ2-1
abundance: NA
v_gene: TRBV7-8

CDR3nt: TGCGCCAGCAGCTTTATAGCGGGAGTAGGAGATACGCAGTATTTT
CDR3aa: CASSFIAGVGDTQYF
d_gene: TRBD2
j_gene: TRBJ2-3
abundance: few
v_gene: TRBV5-1

CDR3nt: TGTGCCTGCCTGGGCGAGTCCCTCCTTTTTCCCTACAATGAGCAGTTCTTC
CDR3aa: CACLGESLLFPYNEQFF
d_gene: NA
j_gene: TRBJ2-1
abundance: once
v_gene: TRBV30

CDR3nt: TGTGCCAGCAGCTTGCGGGCAGGGCGCCTCAATCAGCCCCAGCATTTT
CDR3aa: CASSLRAGRLNQPQHF
d_gene: NA
j_gene: TRBJ1-5
abundance: NA
v_gene: TRBV5-6

CDR3nt: TGTGCCAGCAGCGTAAGGGGGGGGACAGATACGCAGTATTTT
CDR3aa: CASSVRGGTDTQYF
d_gene: NA
j_gene: TRBJ2-3
abundance: NA
v_gene: TRBV9

CDR3nt: TGTGCCAGCAGCTTAGCGCCCAGGGGCCCTCAGCCCCAGCATTTT
CDR3aa: CASSLAPRGPQPQHF
d_gene: NA
j_gene: TRBJ1-5
abundance: NA
v_gene: TRBV7-9

CDR3nt: TGTGCCAGCAGTGACTCGCCCGGACAGGCCAGCTCTGGGGCCAACGTCCTGACTTTC
CDR3aa: CASSDSPGQASSGANVLTF
d_gene: TRBD1
j_gene: TRBJ2-6
abundance: few
v_gene: TRBV6-4

CDR3nt: TGTGCCATCAGTGGGCAGGCCTCCTACAATGAGCAGTTCTTC
CDR3aa: CAISGQASYNEQFF
d_gene: NA
j_gene: TRBJ2-1
abundance: NA
v_gene: TRBV10-3

CDR3nt: TGTGCCAGCAGCTTAGATGGGACAGGGGGCTTGAAGACTGAAGCTTTCTTT
CDR3aa: CASSLDGTGGLKTEAFF
d_gene: TRBD1
j_gene: TRBJ1-1
abundance: NA
v_gene: TRBV13

CDR3nt: TGTGCTAGTGCTTGGGGAGGGCAAGAGACCCAGTACTTC
CDR3aa: CASAWGGQETQYF
d_gene: TRBD2
j_gene: TRBJ2-5
abundance: NA
v_gene: TRBV12-5

CDR3nt: TGTGCCAGCATTCGACTAGACTCCTACAATGAGCAGTTCTTC
CDR3aa: CASIRLDSYNEQFF
d_gene: NA
j_gene: TRBJ2-1
abundance: once
v_gene: TRBV2

CDR3nt: TGTGCCAGCAGCTTACGAGGGTCGTCCACTGAAGCTTTCTTT
CDR3aa: CASSLRGSSTEAFF
d_gene: NA
j_gene: TRBJ1-1
abundance: NA
v_gene: TRBV7-2

CDR3nt: TGTGCCAGCAGCCCGGATCAGGGGGCTCGGGGCTACACCTTC
CDR3aa: CASSPDQGARGYTF
d_gene: TRBD1
j_gene: TRBJ1-2
abundance: NA
v_gene: TRBV13

CDR3nt: TGTGCCAGTAGTATAGCCGGGGGGCAGGTACGCGAGCAGTACTTC
CDR3aa: CASSIAGGQVREQYF
d_gene: NA
j_gene: TRBJ2-7
abundance: NA
v_gene: TRBV19

CDR3nt: TGTGCCAGCAGTGAATCCTCTCTATCCTACGAGCAGTACTTC
CDR3aa: CASSESSLSYEQYF
d_gene: NA
j_gene: TRBJ2-7
abundance: NA
v_gene: TRBV6-1